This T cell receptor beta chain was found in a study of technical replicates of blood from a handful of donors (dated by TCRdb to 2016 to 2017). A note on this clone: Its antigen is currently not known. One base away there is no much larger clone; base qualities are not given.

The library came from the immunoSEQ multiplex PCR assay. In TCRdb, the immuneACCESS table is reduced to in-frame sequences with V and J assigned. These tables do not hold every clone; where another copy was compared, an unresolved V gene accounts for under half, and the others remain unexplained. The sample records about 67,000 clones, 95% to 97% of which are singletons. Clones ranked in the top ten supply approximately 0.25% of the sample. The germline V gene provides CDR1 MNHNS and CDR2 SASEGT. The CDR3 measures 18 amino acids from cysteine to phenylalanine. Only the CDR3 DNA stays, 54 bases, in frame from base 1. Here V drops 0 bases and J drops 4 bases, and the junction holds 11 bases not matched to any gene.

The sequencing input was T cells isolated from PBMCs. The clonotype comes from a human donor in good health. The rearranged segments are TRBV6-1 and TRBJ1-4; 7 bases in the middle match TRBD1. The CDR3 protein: CASSEALLGTAINEKLFF. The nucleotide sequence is TGTGCCAGCAGTGAAGCCCTATTAGGGACAGCCATTAATGAAAAACTGTTTTTT.